Listed below are T cell receptor beta chains from one sample, sequenced in a study of metastatic and nonmetastatic thyroid tumors. Via MiXCR, TCRdb re-called the PCR reads. The sample contains about 37,000 clones, 13% of which appear only once. Sequencing was carried out using blood. The origin of the receptors is a female donor with papillary thyroid cancer or a benign thyroid nodule (not recorded which). Some clones in this sample may be carry-over from other donors' samples. CDR3s include the opening cysteine and the closing phenylalanine or tryptophan. Fields, in order: J gene, V gene, D gene, clone size, CDR3 DNA, CDR3 protein. The D gene is left open where the match is weak. For some rows the clone size is stated as once, few or many, or as a class when expanded; others skip it.

J: TRBJ1-5
V: TRBV6-6
D: NA
size: many
DNA: TGTGCCAGCCGCCTTGGAGGTGTTGGGGCTCAGGGCAATCAGCCCCAGCATTTT
CDR3: CASRLGGVGAQGNQPQHF

J: TRBJ2-1
V: TRBV2
D: NA
size: many
DNA: TGTGCCAGCAGTGATTACCTACCCTGGACGAATGAGCAGTTCTTC
CDR3: CASSDYLPWTNEQFF

J: TRBJ1-6
V: TRBV7-8
D: NA
size: NA
DNA: TGTGCCAGCAGCTTATCAGGAGGCGGAAATTCACCCCTCCACTTT
CDR3: CASSLSGGGNSPLHF

J: TRBJ2-1
V: TRBV10-3
D: TRBD2
size: many
DNA: TGTGCCATCGCGGGAGACAATGAGCAGTTCTTC
CDR3: CAIAGDNEQFF

J: TRBJ2-1
V: TRBV7-2
D: TRBD2
size: many
DNA: TGTGCCAGCAGCCCGGGACTAGCAGGTTACAATGAGCAGTTCTTC
CDR3: CASSPGLAGYNEQFF

J: TRBJ1-1
V: TRBV29-1
D: NA
size: many
DNA: TGCAGCGTTGAGAAGGGATATGGCACTGAAGCTTTCTTT
CDR3: CSVEKGYGTEAFF

J: TRBJ1-3
V: TRBV9
D: NA
size: many
DNA: TGTGCCAGCAGCGTAGCGGACGGGGGAAACACCATATATTTT
CDR3: CASSVADGGNTIYF

J: TRBJ2-6
V: TRBV28
D: NA
size: few
DNA: TGTGCCACCTTAGGATACTTCGTGGCCAACGTCCTAACTTTC
CDR3: CATLGYFVANVLTF

J: TRBJ2-2
V: TRBV20-1
D: TRBD1
size: many
DNA: TGCAGTGCCCCAAAACGGACAGGCGGCACCGGGGAGCTGTTTTTT
CDR3: CSAPKRTGGTGELFF

J: TRBJ2-7
V: TRBV29-1
D: NA
size: many
DNA: TGCAGCGTTGAAGGAGGGGAAGGGTACGAGCAGTACTTC
CDR3: CSVEGGEGYEQYF

J: TRBJ2-6
V: TRBV7-3
D: TRBD1
size: NA
DNA: TGTGCCAGCAGCCTCTCGGGACAGGGTTTTGATGGGGCCAACGTCCTGACTTTC
CDR3: CASSLSGQGFDGANVLTF